This T cell receptor beta chain was sequenced during a study of T cell changes during pregnancy in multiple sclerosis. Repertoires were generated with immunoSEQ multiplex PCR, while TCRdb's copy carries only in-frame clones and drops some. Found here are tens of thousands of clones, about 92% of them singletons; the top ten hold less than 2%. V shed 1 base, J shed 2 bases, and the junction held 6 bases outside the gene matches. CDR3 length equals 16 residues. CDR1 and CDR2 from the germline V gene are KGHSH and LQKENI. The V call is TRBV18, the J call TRBJ2-5; 8 bases are a match to TRBD1. This specimen was peripheral blood, taken after pregnancy. This clonotype was sampled from a female donor with multiple sclerosis, enrolled in a pregnancy study. The CDR3 reads CASSPRKDRVQETQYF. The CDR3 bases are TGTGCCAGCTCACCACGGAAGGACAGGGTGCAAGAGACCCAGTACTTC.